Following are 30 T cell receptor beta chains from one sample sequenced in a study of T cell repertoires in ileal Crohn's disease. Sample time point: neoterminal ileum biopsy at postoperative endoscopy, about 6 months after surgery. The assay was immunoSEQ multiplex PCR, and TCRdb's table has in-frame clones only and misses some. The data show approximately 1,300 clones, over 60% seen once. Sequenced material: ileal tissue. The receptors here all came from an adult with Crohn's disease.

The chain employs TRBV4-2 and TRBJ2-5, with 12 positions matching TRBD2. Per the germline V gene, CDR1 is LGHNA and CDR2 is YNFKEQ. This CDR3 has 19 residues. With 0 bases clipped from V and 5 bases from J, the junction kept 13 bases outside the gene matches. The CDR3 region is CASSQDLASGGARSETQYF. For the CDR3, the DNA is TGTGCCAGCAGCCAAGACCTAGCTAGCGGGGGGGCCAGGAGCGAGACCCAGTACTTC.

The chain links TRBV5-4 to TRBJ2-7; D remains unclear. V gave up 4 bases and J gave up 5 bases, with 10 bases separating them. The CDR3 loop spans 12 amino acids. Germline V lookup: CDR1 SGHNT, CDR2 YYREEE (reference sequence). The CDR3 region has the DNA TGTGCCAGCAGCCAAACGGCGGACGAGCAGTACTTC. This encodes CASSQTADEQYF.

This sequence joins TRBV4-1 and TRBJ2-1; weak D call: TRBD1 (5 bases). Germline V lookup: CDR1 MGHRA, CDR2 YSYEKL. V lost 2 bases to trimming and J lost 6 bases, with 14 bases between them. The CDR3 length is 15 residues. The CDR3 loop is CASSQSSAGLNEQFF. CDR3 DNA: TGCGCCAGCAGCCAATCATCGGCAGGGCTCAATGAGCAGTTCTTC.

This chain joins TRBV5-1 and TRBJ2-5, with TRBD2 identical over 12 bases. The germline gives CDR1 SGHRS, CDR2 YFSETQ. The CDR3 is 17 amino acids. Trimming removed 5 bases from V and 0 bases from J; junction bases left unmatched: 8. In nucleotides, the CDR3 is TGCGCCAGCAGGCCACCGGGACTAGCGGGCCACCAAGAGACCCAGTACTTC. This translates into CASRPPGLAGHQETQYF.

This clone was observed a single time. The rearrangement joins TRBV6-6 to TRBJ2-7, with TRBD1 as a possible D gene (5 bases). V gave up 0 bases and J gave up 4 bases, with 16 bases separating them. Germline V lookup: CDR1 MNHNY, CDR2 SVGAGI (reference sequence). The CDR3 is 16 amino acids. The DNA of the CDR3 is TGTGCCAGCAGTTACTCGGGGCAGGGTGACCGGTACGAGCAGTACTTC. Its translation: CASSYSGQGDRYEQYF.

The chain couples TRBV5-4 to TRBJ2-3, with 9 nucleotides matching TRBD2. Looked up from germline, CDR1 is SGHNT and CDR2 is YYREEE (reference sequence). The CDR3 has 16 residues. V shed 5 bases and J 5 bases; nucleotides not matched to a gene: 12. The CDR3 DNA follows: TGTGCCAGCAGTTGGCAGCGGGGGGCCCAAGGAGATACGCAGTATTTT. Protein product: CASSWQRGAQGDTQYF.

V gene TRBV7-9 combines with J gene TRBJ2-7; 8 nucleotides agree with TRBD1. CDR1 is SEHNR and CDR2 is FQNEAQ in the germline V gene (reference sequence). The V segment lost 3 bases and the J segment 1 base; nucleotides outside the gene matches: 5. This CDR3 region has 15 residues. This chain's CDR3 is CASSFDRGRSYEQYF. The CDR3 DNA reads TGTGCCAGCAGCTTTGACAGGGGCAGGTCCTACGAGCAGTACTTC.

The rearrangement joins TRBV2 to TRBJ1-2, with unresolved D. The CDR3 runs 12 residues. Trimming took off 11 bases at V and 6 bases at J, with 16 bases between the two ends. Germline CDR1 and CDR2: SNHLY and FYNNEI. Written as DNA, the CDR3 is TGTGCCCCCAAGGGTAGGGAGGATGGCTACACCTTC. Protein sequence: CAPKGREDGYTF.

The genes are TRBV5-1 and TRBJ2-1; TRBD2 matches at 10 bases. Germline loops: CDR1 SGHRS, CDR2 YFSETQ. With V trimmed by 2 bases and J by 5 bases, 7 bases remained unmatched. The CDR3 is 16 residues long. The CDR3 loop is CASSFRSGGAHNEQFF. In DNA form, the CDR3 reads TGCGCCAGCAGCTTCCGGAGCGGGGGGGCCCACAATGAGCAGTTCTTC.

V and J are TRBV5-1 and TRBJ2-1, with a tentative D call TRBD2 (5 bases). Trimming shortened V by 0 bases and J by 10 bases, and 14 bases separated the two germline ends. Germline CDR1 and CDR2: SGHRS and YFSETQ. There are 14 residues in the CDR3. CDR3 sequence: CASSLAGVVGEQFF. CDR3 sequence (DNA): TGCGCCAGCAGCTTGGCCGGGGTTGTGGGAGAGCAGTTCTTC.

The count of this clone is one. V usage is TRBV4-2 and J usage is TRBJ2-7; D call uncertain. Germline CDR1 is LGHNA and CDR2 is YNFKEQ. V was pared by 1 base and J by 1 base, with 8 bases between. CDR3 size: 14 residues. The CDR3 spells CASSQASTSYEQYF. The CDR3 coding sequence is TGTGCCAGCAGCCAAGCTAGTACGTCCTACGAGCAGTACTTC.

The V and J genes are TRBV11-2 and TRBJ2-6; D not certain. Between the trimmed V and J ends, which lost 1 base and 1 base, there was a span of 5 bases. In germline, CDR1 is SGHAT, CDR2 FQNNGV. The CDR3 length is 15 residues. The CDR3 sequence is CASSLAVSGANVLTF. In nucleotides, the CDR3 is TGTGCCAGCAGCTTAGCCGTTTCTGGGGCCAACGTCCTGACTTTC.

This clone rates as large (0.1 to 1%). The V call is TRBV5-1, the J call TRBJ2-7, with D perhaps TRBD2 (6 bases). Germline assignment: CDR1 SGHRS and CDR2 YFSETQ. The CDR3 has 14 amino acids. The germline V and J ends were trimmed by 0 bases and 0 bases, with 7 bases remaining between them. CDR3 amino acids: CASSLAGVSYEQYF. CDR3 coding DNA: TGCGCCAGCAGCTTGGCGGGGGTCTCCTACGAGCAGTACTTC.

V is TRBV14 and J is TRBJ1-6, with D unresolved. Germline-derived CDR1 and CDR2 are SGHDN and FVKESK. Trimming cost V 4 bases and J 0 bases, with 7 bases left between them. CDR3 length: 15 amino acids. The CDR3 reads CASSRAGSYNSPLHF. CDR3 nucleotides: TGTGCCAGCAGCCGCGCTGGCTCCTATAATTCACCCCTCCACTTT. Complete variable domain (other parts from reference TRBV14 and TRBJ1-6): EAGVTQFPSHSVIEKGQTVTLRCDPISGHDNLYWYRRVMGKEIKFLLHFVKESKQDESGMPNNRFLAERTGGTYSTLKVQPAELEDSGVYFCASSRAGSYNSPLHFGNGTRLTVT.

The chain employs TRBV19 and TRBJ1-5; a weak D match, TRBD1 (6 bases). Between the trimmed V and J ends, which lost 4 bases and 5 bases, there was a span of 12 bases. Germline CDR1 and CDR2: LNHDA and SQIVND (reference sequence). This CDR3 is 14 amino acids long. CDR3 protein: CASSTQGPDQPQHF. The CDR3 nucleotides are TGTGCCAGTAGTACCCAGGGGCCAGATCAGCCCCAGCATTTT.

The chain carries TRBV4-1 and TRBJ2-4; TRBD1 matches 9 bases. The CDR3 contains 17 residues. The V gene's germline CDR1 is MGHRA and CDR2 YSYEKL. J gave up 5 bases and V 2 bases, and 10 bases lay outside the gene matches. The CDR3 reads CASSQYPGQGGENIQYF. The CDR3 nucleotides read TGCGCCAGCAGCCAATATCCGGGACAGGGTGGTGAAAACATTCAGTACTTC.

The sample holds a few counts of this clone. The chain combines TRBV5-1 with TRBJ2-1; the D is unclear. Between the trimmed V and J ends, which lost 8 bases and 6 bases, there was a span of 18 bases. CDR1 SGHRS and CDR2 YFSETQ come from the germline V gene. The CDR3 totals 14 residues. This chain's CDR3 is CASYPGGSANEQFF. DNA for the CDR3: TGCGCCAGTTACCCAGGTGGGTCGGCCAATGAGCAGTTCTTC.

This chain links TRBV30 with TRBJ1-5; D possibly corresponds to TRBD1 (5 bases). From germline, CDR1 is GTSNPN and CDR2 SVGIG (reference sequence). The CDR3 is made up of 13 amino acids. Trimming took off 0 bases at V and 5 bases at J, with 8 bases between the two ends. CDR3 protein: CAWSVQGDQPQHF. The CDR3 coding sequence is TGTGCCTGGAGTGTTCAGGGAGATCAGCCCCAGCATTTT.

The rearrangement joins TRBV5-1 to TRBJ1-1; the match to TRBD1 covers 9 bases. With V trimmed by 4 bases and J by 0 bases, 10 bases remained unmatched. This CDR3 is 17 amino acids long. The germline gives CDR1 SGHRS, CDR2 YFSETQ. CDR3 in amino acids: CASSGGTGLPVNTEAFF. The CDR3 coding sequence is TGCGCCAGCAGCGGCGGGACAGGGCTTCCGGTGAACACTGAAGCTTTCTTT.

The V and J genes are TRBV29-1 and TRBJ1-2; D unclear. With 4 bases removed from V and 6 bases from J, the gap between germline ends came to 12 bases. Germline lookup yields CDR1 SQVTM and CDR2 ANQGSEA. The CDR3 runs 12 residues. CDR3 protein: CSVAAVWDGYTF. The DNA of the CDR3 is TGCAGCGTTGCGGCTGTATGGGATGGCTACACCTTC.

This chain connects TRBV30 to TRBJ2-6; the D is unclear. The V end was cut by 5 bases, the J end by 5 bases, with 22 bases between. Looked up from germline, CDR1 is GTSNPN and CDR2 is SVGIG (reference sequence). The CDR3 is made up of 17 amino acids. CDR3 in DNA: TGTGCCTGGCCAGTACGGCGTTATACAAGTCGGGCCAACGTCCTGACTTTC. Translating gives CAWPVRRYTSRANVLTF. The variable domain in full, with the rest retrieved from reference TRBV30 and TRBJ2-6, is SQTIHQWPATLVQPVGSPLSLECTVEGTSNPNLYWYRQAAGRGLQLLFYSVGIGQISSEVPQNLSASRPQDRQFILSSKKLLLSDSGFYLCAWPVRRYTSRANVLTFGAGSRLTVL.

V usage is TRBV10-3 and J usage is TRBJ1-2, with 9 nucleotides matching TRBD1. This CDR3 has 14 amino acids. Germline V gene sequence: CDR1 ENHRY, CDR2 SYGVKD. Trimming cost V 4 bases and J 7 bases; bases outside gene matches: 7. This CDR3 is CAISVGTGQVGYTF. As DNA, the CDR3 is TGTGCCATCAGTGTGGGGACAGGGCAGGTTGGCTACACCTTC.

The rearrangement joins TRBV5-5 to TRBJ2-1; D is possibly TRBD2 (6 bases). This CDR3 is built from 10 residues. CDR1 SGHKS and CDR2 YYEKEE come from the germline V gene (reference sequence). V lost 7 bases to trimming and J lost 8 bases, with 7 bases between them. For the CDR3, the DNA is TGTGCCAGCGCTAGCGATGAGCAGTTCTTC. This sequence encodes CASASDEQFF. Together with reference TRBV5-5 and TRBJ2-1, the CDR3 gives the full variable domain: DAGVTQSPTHLIKTRGQQVTLRCSPISGHKSVSWYQQVLGQGPQFIFQYYEKEERGRGNFPDRFSARQFPNYSSELNVNALLLGDSALYLCASASDEQFFGPGTRLTVL.

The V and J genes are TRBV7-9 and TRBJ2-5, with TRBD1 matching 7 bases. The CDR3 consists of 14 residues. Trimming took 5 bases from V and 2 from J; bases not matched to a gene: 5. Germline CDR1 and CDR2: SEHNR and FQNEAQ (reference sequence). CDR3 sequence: CASSPWTGQETQYF. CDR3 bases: TGTGCCAGCAGCCCATGGACAGGACAAGAGACCCAGTACTTC.

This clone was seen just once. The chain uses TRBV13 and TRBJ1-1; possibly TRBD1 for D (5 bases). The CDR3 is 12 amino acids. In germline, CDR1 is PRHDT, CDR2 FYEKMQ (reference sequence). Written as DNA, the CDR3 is TGTCTTACCCGGGGCTCCCTCACTGAAGCTTTCTTT. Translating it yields CLTRGSLTEAFF.

The CDR3 protein is CASSLEGVGYTF. In DNA, the CDR3 is TGTGCCAGCAGCTTGGAGGGAGTAGGCTACACCTTC. This chain joins TRBV5-4 and TRBJ1-2, with D hard to call. Germline V gene lookup returns CDR1 SGHNT and CDR2 YYREEE (reference sequence). V dropped 0 bases and J dropped 8 bases, with 8 bases sitting between them. This CDR3 contains 12 residues.

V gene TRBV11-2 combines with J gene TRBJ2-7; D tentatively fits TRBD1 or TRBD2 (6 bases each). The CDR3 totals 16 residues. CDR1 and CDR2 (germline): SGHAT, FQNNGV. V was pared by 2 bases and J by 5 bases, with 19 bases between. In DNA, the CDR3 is TGTGCCAGCAGCTTATTTCAGGGGAGCGGGTCCCACGAGCAGTACTTC. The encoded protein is CASSLFQGSGSHEQYF.

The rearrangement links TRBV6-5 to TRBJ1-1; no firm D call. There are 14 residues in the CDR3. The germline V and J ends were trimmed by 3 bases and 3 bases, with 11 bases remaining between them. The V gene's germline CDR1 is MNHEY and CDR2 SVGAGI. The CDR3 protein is CASSYKGSDTEAFF. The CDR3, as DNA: TGTGCCAGCAGTTATAAGGGATCGGACACTGAAGCTTTCTTT.

CDR3 amino acids: CASSIEGGMRNTEAFF. CDR3 coding DNA: TGTGCCAGTAGTATCGAGGGGGGAATGAGGAACACTGAAGCTTTCTTT. J is TRBJ1-1 and V is TRBV19; D perhaps matches TRBD1 (6 bases). The V end lost 3 bases, the J end lost 1 base, and 15 bases lay between the germline ends. Germline CDR1 LNHDA, CDR2 SQIVND (reference sequence). The CDR3 consists of 16 residues.

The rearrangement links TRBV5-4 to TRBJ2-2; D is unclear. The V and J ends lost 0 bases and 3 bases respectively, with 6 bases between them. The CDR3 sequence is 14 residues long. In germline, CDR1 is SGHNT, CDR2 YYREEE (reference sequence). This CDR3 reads CASSLDSYTGELFF. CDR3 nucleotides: TGTGCCAGCAGCTTGGACAGTTACACCGGGGAGCTGTTTTTT.